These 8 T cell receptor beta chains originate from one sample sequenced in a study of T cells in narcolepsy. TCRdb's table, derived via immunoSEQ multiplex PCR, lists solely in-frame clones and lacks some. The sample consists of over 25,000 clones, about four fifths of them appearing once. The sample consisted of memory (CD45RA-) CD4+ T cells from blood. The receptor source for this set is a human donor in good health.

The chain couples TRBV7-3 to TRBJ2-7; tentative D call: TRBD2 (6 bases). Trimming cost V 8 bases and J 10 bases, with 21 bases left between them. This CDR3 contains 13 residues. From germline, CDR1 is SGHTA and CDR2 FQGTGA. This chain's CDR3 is CASGFGGDETQYF. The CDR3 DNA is TGTGCCAGCGGGTTCGGCGGGGATGAAACCCAGTACTTC.

The CDR3 DNA is TGCGCCAGCAGCCCCGATATGAGCACTGAAGCTTTCTTT. This translates into CASSPDMSTEAFF. J is TRBJ1-1 and V is TRBV5-1; D gene unclear. The CDR3 length is 13 residues. The V gene's germline CDR1 is SGHRS and CDR2 YFSETQ. Deletions cut 4 bases from V and 4 bases from J, with 11 bases between.

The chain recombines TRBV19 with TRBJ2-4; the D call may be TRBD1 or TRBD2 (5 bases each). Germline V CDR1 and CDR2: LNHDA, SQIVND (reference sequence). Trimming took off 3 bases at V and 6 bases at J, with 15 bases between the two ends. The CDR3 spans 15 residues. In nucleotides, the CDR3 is TGTGCCAGTAGTATCGGTCGGAGTGGGGGAAACATTCAGTACTTC. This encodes CASSIGRSGGNIQYF. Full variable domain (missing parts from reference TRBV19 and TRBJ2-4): DGGITQSPKYLFRKEGQNVTLSCEQNLNHDAMYWYRQDPGQGLRLIYYSQIVNDFQKGDIAEGYSVSREKKESFPLTVTSAQKNPTAFYLCASSIGRSGGNIQYFGAGTRLSVL.

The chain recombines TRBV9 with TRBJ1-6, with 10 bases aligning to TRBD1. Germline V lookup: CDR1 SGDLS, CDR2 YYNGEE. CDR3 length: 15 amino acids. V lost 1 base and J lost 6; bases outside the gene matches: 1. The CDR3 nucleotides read TGTGCCAGCAGCGTAAGGGACAGGGGTAATTCACCCCTCCACTTT. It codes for CASSVRDRGNSPLHF.

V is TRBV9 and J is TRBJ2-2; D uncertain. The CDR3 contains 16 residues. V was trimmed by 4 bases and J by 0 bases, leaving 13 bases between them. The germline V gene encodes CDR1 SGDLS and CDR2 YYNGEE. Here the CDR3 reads CASSSHGAPNTGELFF. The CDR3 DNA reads TGTGCCAGCAGCTCCCACGGAGCGCCGAACACCGGGGAGCTGTTTTTT.

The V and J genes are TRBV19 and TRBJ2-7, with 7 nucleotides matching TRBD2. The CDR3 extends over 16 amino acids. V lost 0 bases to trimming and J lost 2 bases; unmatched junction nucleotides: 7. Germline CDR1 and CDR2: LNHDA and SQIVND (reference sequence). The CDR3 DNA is TGTGCCAGTAGTATAGATGCGGGAGTTCGGGCCTACGAGCAGTACTTC. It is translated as CASSIDAGVRAYEQYF.

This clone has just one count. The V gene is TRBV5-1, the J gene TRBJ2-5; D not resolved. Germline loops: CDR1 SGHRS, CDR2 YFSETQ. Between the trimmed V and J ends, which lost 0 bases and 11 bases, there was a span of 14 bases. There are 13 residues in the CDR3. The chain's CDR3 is CASSLVAAKEQYF. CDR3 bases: TGCGCCAGCAGCTTGGTGGCCGCCAAGGAGCAGTACTTC.

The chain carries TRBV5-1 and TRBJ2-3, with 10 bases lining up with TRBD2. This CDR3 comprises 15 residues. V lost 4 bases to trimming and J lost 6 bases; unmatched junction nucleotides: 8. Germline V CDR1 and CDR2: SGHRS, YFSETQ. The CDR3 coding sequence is TGCGCCAGCAGCCGGGGGAGCGGGAGGGGTGATACGCAGTATTTT. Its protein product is CASSRGSGRGDTQYF.